This entry is about one TCR beta chain. In its sample, this clonotype was seen a few times. Its antigen is still unknown. Qualities for individual bases were not recorded, and no much larger clone is one base off. Stable Graves' hyperthyroidism was defined as no progression to ophthalmopathy during 18 months of follow-up. The hyperthyroidism patients were between 18 and 65 years old and newly diagnosed, with a disease duration of less than 2 months. Exclusion was applied to patients with uncontrolled infections, other autoimmune diseases, pregnancy or lactation. Clinical symptoms, serum thyroxine and TRAb, thyroid ultrasound, and orbital computed tomography formed the basis for the diagnoses. PBMCs were separated from 10 ml of fresh peripheral blood using Ficoll-Paque density gradient centrifugation. Total RNA was extracted using Trizol reagent, and RNA quality was assessed on an Agilent 2100 Bioanalyzer.

Amplification of TCR beta CDR3 regions was carried out from RNA transcripts. The TCR CDR3 was subjected to a first round of RT-PCR using the HTBI primer set and the Qiagen OneStep RT-PCR kit. Libraries were constructed in a second round of multiplex PCR, after which size selection and purification were performed. The libraries were sequenced on an Illumina HiSeq2000 using paired-end 100 bp reads. Per the original workflow: SOAPnuke was used to process the raw data, removing reads that contained adapters or uncalled bases, had a mean Phred below 15, or lacked an exact match to the constant primer or identifier. High-quality paired reads were merged using COPE v1.2.5, and each unique nucleotide sequence was defined as a clonotype. MiTCR v1.1 was used to align clonotypes to the IMGT TRBV, TRBD and TRBJ reference segments. The analysis included only V-J combinations with a frequency above 0.0001, which together covered 98% to 99.2% of the repertoires. A TCS score was defined as the ratio of F50 (clonal expansion) to E x V (chaos), with BLOSUM62-based TCRdist applied between CDR3 peptides within each V-J. Welch's t-statistics and random forest reduced roughly 530 V-J features to 10 to 15, which were used in a naive Bayes classifier (R e1071). The public reads were quality trimmed at Q25 with fastp and then assembled into clones with MiXCR by TCRdb, keeping productive beta chains. Records with the same CDR3 protein are collapsed into one entry carrying the most frequent genes and DNA. What appears here as the V and J calls and clone size reflects TCRdb's work, not the paper's. Recorded for this sample are approximately 200,000 distinct CDR3 sequences; 18% of them occurred a single time. The top ten clonotypes cover about 45% of the sample.

These data belong to a study of T cells in Graves' hyperthyroidism and ophthalmopathy (dated by TCRdb to between 2018 and 2021). Study-wide context: Peripheral blood samples were taken at initial diagnosis, before any treatment was given. The approximately 98 discovery patients were randomly divided into training and test sets at a 7:3 ratio. Whether ophthalmopathy could be predicted prospectively was tested in an independent validation cohort made up of under 20 hyperthyroidism patients plus 17 patients who later progressed to ophthalmopathy. After sampling, hyperthyroidism patients received methimazole starting at 30 mg daily, and ophthalmopathy patients received high-dose intravenous methylprednisolone. To identify TCR V-J signatures that set the groups apart, the researchers used a discovery cohort of approximately 98 patients, made up of 43 with Graves' ophthalmopathy and 57 with stable Graves' hyperthyroidism. In addition, the study compared T-cell repertoires in thyroid tissue and in blood from 6 or 7 Graves' hyperthyroidism patients. According to the paper, TCR Vbeta CDR3 sequencing was carried out on 135 peripheral blood samples, which came from some 41 ophthalmopathy, some 73 hyperthyroidism and roughly 17 progressor patients.

The full study reports these points: A model built on a 13 V-J signature distinguished ophthalmopathy from stable hyperthyroidism, reaching over 85% sensitivity and approximately 81% specificity in cross-validation and 80%/75% in testing. In validation, the model predicted progression to ophthalmopathy with around 71% sensitivity and about 73% specificity, a median of around 6.6 months before onset. Sample size was not statistically predetermined, and investigators were not blinded to group allocation. Blood samples also contained most of the expanded thyroid clonotypes (frequency above 0.001), which suggests that blood repertoires may reflect thyroid immune responses.

The CDR3 runs 12 amino acids, cysteine and phenylalanine included. The DNA shown is the 36-base CDR3, in frame from base 1. Taken from the germline V gene, the CDR1 and CDR2 loops are SGHAT and FQNNGV. V is clipped by 5 bases and J by 4 bases, and the sequence between their germline boundaries is 7 bases long. Sequencing input: blood. The sequence was collected from a man in his forties with Graves' hyperthyroidism. The chain uses TRBV11-2 and TRBJ2-3; confidence is insufficient to name the D gene. The nucleotide sequence is given as TGTGCCAGCAGCCCCGCGGCAGATACGCAGTATTTT. It is translated as CASSPAADTQYF.